A selection of T cell receptor beta chains follows, all from one sample in a study of blood T cell repertoires in COVID-19. The method was immunoSEQ multiplex PCR; TCRdb's version includes in-frame clones alone and lacks a portion of them. The data show some 230,000 clones, over 75% seen once. Sequencing was performed on PBMCs or T cells enriched from blood (not recorded which). These TCRs come from a woman aged 18-35 years in a cohort exposed to, infected with or recovered from COVID-19 (not recorded which). Both conserved end residues are part of each CDR3. The order of the fields is clone size, D gene, V gene, J gene, CDR3 protein, CDR3 DNA. The D gene is left open where the match is weak. A clone size is listed for some rows: how often the clone was seen (once, few, many), or a class if it is expanded.

>-|-|TRBV9|TRBJ1-1
CASSGSLATTGSGMNTEAFF
TGTGCCAGCAGCGGGTCCCTCGCCACTACGGGAAGTGGAATGAACACTGAAGCTTTCTTT
>-|-|TRBV19|TRBJ2-5
CASSSGLGGFETQYF
TGTGCCAGTAGTTCTGGACTAGGGGGGTTTGAGACCCAGTACTTC
>-|TRBD1|TRBV6-5|TRBJ2-7
CATLRQGESAQYF
TGTGCCACCTTGAGACAGGGGGAATCGGCGCAGTACTTC
>-|-|TRBV14|TRBJ1-2
CASSQVTGNPNYGYTF
TGTGCCAGCAGCCAAGTAACGGGAAACCCAAACTATGGCTACACCTTC
>-|-|TRBV18|TRBJ1-1
CASSPQTGRDTEAFF
TGTGCCAGCTCACCCCAGACAGGACGGGACACTGAAGCTTTCTTT
>-|-|TRBV11-2|TRBJ1-1
CASSFEEMNTEAFF
TGTGCCAGCAGCTTTGAGGAGATGAACACTGAAGCTTTCTTT
>once|-|TRBV12-3/TRBV12-4|TRBJ2-1
CATRLVNYNEQFF
TGTGCCACTAGACTAGTGAACTACAATGAGCAGTTCTTC
>-|TRBD1|TRBV14|TRBJ2-7
CASSHPGQGYEQYF
TGTGCCAGCAGCCACCCGGGACAGGGCTACGAGCAGTACTTC
>few|TRBD2|TRBV29-1|TRBJ2-3
CSVDWVAGGRQYF
TGCAGCGTTGACTGGGTAGCGGGGGGCAGGCAGTATTTT
>-|-|TRBV10-1|TRBJ1-1
CASSESPRTSNTEAFF
TGCGCCAGCAGTGAGTCGCCTCGGACAAGCAACACTGAAGCTTTCTTT
>-|-|TRBV7-9|TRBJ1-4
CASSLYGFMITNEKLFF
TGTGCCAGCAGCTTATACGGGTTTATGATAACTAATGAAAAACTGTTTTTT
>-|TRBD1|TRBV27|TRBJ2-7
CASSFSWNGGQIPYEQYF
TGTGCCAGCAGTTTTTCATGGAATGGGGGACAGATACCCTACGAGCAGTACTTC
>-|-|TRBV28|TRBJ2-2
CASSFRGIGTGELFF
TGTGCCAGCAGTTTTCGGGGGATTGGCACCGGGGAGCTGTTTTTT
>-|-|TRBV28|TRBJ1-5
CASSSAGSNQPQHF
TGTGCCAGCAGTTCCGCGGGTAGCAATCAGCCCCAGCATTTT
>-|TRBD1|TRBV10-3|TRBJ2-7
CAIRQDRGNEQYF
TGTGCCATCAGACAGGACAGGGGGAACGAGCAGTACTTC
>-|-|TRBV5-1|TRBJ1-1
CASSLDSPSTEAFF
TGCGCCAGCAGCTTGGACAGCCCGTCGACTGAAGCTTTCTTT
>-|-|TRBV4-1|TRBJ2-1
CASSQEPGLPYNEQFF
TGCGCCAGCAGCCAAGAACCAGGGCTCCCTTACAATGAGCAGTTCTTC
>once|TRBD1|TRBV19|TRBJ2-1
CASTPYEGADYEQFF
TGTGCCAGTACCCCCTACGAGGGGGCGGACTATGAGCAGTTCTTC
>-|-|TRBV6-4|TRBJ1-2
CASSDSVRGPGTF
TGTGCCAGCAGTGACTCGGTCAGGGGTCCCGGCACCTTC
>-|-|TRBV6-9|TRBJ2-3
CASRDPPGHSCSTDTQYF
TGTGCCAGCAGGGATCCTCCGGGACACTCATGCAGCACAGATACGCAGTATTTT
>-|TRBD1|TRBV19|TRBJ1-6
CASRTGIDNSPLHF
TGTGCCAGTAGGACAGGGATCGATAATTCACCCCTCCACTTT
>-|-|TRBV30|TRBJ1-6
CAWSKRSSPLHF
TGTGCCTGGAGTAAGAGAAGCTCACCCCTCCACTTT
>-|-|TRBV19|TRBJ1-1
CASSIVAGATTEAFF
TGTGCCAGTAGTATAGTTGCGGGGGCGACCACTGAAGCTTTCTTT
>-|-|TRBV20-1|TRBJ2-1
CSARDTREQFF
TGCAGTGCTAGGGACACTCGCGAGCAGTTCTTC